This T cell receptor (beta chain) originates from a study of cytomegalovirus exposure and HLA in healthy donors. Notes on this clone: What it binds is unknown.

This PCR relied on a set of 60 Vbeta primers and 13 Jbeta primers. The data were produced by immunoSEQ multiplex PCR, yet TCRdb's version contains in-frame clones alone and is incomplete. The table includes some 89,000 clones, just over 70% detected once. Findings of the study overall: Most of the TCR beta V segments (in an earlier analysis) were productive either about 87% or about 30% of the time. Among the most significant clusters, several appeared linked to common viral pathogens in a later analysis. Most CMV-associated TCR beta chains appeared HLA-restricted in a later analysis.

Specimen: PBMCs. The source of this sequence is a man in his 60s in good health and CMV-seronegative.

CDR3: CASSLDRGYAEAFF. The CDR3 DNA follows: TGCGCCAGCAGCCTCGACAGGGGTTACGCTGAAGCTTTCTTT. The chain couples TRBV5-1 to TRBJ1-1; 8 bases are shared with TRBD1. J was trimmed by 6 bases and V by 4 bases; bases with no gene match: 8. The CDR3 loop spans 14 amino acids. Germline CDR1 SGHRS, CDR2 YFSETQ.